Sequencing of this T cell receptor (beta chain) was carried out in a study of blood T cell repertoires in COVID-19. Background on the study: Acute-phase and convalescent COVID-19 samples originated in the United States, Italy and Spain.

V was pared by 3 bases and J by 0 bases, with 15 bases between. In germline, CDR1 is MGHDK, CDR2 SYGVNS. The CDR3 spans 17 residues. Assay used: immunoSEQ multiplex PCR; TCRdb lists only in-frame clones, some missing. The sample holds 260,000 or so clones; approximately 82% are singletons and the top ten take around 5.4%. V gene TRBV25-1 combines with J gene TRBJ1-5; D is possibly TRBD1 (5 bases). The sequenced material came from peripheral blood. The sequence came from an older man with acute or convalescent COVID-19. The CDR3 DNA follows: TGTGCCAGCAGTGATCGGGTCGGACACTATAGCAATCAGCCCCAGCATTTT. It specifies CASSDRVGHYSNQPQHF.